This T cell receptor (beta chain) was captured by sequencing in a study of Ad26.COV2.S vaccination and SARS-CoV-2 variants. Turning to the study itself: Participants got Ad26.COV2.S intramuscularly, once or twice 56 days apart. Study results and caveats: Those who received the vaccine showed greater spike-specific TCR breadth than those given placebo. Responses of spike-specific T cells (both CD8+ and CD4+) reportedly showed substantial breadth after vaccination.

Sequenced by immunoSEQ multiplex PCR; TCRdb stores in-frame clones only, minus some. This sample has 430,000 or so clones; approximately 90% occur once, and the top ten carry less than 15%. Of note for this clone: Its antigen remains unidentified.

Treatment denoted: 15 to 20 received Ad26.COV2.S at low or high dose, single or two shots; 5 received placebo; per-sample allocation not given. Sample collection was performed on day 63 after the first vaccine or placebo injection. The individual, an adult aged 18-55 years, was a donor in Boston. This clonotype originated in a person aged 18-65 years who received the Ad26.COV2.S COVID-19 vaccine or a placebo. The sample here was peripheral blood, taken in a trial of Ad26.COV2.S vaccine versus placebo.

DNA for the CDR3: TGTGCCATCAGTGAGTCGAAGACAAGCTCTGGAAACACCATATATTTT. Translating it yields CAISESKTSSGNTIYF. The gene calls are TRBV10-3 and TRBJ1-3; D is undetermined. The germline V and J ends were trimmed by 0 bases and 0 bases, with 9 bases remaining between them. There are 16 residues in the CDR3. CDR1 is ENHRY, CDR2 SYGVKD, per germline.